This TCR beta chain was identified during a study of T cells expressing NK-cell markers. At the level of the study: Sorted CD3+CD56-NKG2C+, CD3+CD56+NKG2C- and CD3+CD56+NKG2C+ T cells were the source of the TCR beta repertoires.

TCRdb processed the 5' RACE reads again and assigns one entry to each CDR3 protein, with no DNA. This sample contains a few hundred thousand distinct CDR3 sequences. A note on this clonotype: Its specificity is unknown.

Study results and caveats: Leadership of the CD3+CD56-NKG2C+ fraction also belonged to these clonotypes in four donors.

The clonotype comes from a woman between 45 and 65 years old in good health. Sequenced: blood T cells: a sorted CD56 or NKG2C T cell subset, CD4+ or CD8+ T cells, or bulk PBMC T cells (not recorded which).

CDR3: CSVPEREGFTDTQYF. This chain uses TRBV29-1 with TRBJ2-3; with no DNA, the TCRdb D assignment of TRBD2 cannot be verified. CDR3 length: 15 residues. Germline-derived CDR1 and CDR2 are SQVTM and ANQGSEA.